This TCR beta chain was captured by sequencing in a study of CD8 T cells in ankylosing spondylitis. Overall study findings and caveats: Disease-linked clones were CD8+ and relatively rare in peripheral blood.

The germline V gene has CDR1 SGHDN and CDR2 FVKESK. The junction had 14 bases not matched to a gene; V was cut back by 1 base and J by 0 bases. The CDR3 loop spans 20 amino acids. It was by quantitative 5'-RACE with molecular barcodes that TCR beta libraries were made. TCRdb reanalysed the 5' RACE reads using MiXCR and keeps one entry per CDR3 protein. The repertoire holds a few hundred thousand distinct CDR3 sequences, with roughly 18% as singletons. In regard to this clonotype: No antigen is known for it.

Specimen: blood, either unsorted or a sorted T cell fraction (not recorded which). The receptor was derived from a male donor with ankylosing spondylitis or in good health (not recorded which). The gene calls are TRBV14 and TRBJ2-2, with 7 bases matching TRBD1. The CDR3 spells CASSQGPGQAVLTNTGELFF. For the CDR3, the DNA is TGTGCCAGCAGCCAAGGGCCCGGACAGGCTGTCCTTACGAACACCGGGGAGCTGTTTTTT.